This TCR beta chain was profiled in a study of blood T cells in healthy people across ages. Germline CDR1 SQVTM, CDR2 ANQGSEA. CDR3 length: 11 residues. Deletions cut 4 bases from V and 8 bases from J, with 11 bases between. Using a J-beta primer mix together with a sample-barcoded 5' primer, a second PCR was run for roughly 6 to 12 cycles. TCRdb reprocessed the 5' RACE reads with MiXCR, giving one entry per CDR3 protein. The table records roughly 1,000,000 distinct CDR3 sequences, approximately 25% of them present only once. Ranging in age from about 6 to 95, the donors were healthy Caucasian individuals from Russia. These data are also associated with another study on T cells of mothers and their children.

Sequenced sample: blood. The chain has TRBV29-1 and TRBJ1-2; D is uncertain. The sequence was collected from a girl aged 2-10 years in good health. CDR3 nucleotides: TGCAGCGTTGTGTCAGGCCCCGGCTACACCTTC. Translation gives CSVVSGPGYTF.